This TCR beta chain originates from a study of cytomegalovirus exposure and HLA in healthy donors (dated by TCRdb to the late 2010s). Regarding the complete study: An earlier analysis of approximately 640 of the donors reported 250 to 300 Gb of sequence data and 117 million unique TCR beta sequences from some 180 million T cells. An early release covering roughly 640 HLA-typed donors comprised about 290 gigabases of sequencing data and around 80 million unique TCR sequences. The genetic ancestry cluster associated with self-reported Caucasian donors included approximately 85% of the roughly 400 genotyped donors. The study aimed to test whether cataloging public T cell receptors could reveal signatures of past pathogen exposure. The study profiled the T cell repertoires of around 700 subjects by immunosequencing and related them to cytomegalovirus serostatus. Along with the approximately 650-subject first cohort, a separate validation cohort of roughly 110 different subjects was used. High-throughput TCR immunosequencing, statistical association of individual TCRs with disease status, and machine learning were combined to predict cytomegalovirus infection status. In a later analysis, previously published TCR beta repertoires from fewer than 750 donors were re-analyzed and high-resolution HLA genotyping was added so that TCR occurrence patterns could be studied. Rather than drawing on any new phenotypic data, the later analysis identified candidate immune exposures from TCR beta sequences and the way those sequences occurred across donors. In an earlier analysis of 587 of the donors, high-throughput TCR beta sequencing was used to judge whether each TCR beta V gene segment behaved as functional or pseudogenic. Donor age, sex, ethnicity and CMV serostatus were collected together with the repertoire data. A later genetic analysis took genome-wide SNP genotypes for about 65% of the 666 donors and used that subset as a discovery cohort. Every discovery cohort repertoire had been produced on one sequencing platform. HLA typing covered class I and class II loci at four-digit resolution. The number of donors typed differed by locus, with about 629-630 for A, B, C, DRB1 and DQB1, more than 500 for DQA1, approximately 570 for DPA1, and around 430 for DPB1. Five DR-DQ haplotypes were handled as single units for association and clustering because linkage in the cohort was strong. Among about 390 genotyped donors of the cohort, an average of approximately 240,000 unique TCR beta nucleotide sequences were sequenced per donor, roughly a sixth of them non-productive. Overall study outcomes, separate from this receptor: Three of the identified cytomegalovirus-associated TCR beta chains were confirmed in vitro to be specific for cytomegalovirus antigens. Most CMV-associated TCR beta chains appeared to be HLA-restricted in a later analysis, and the HLA associations seemed to be driven largely by CMV exposure. Broadly in line with IMGT annotations, most TCR beta V segments showed up in productive rearrangements about 87% or about 30% of the time in an earlier analysis of 450 to 600 of the donors. Correlated functional status among segregating V segments might be attributable to linkage disequilibrium, but an unknown experimental factor could not be ruled out. The sequencing pipeline was judged likely to have produced a cluster of highly shared sequence variants as a technical artifact. According to the authors, the approach could potentially be generalized to other disease states and immunological phenotypes. According to a later analysis, parvovirus B19, influenza, CMV and Epstein-Barr virus appeared linked to several top co-occurrence clusters. A further reported finding was that TCR beta sequences accurately predicted the HLA-A and HLA-B alleles for most subjects in the first cohort. The study listed 150 to 200 TCR beta chains as associated with cytomegalovirus. The only immune exposure information available for the cohort was CMV serostatus. The classifier was reported to diagnose cytomegalovirus status with high specificity and sensitivity in both the original and validation cohorts. In a later genetic analysis, fewer N-insertions in productive TCRs were reported among donors in an Asian-associated ancestry cluster than the roughly 700-donor mean. Compared with equally common non-associated chains, HLA-associated TCR beta chains in a later analysis were more clonally expanded and had lower generation probabilities. Because HLA typing was missing for some donors at each locus, association tests included only the typed subset. Presence/absence analyses assumed roughly uniform sequencing depth across donors, an assumption that may not hold. The cohort was sequenced for TCR beta chains only, and without alpha or paired-chain data the features that could be detected were limited. Strong co-occurrence of HLA alleles, especially DR and DQ, made assigning TCR associations to individual alleles difficult. In a later genetic analysis, a missense DCLRE1C variant was associated with V-gene and J-gene trimming of TCR beta chains, and the association was replicated in an independent cohort. Most TCR sequences were observed very rarely across donors, whereas some public TCRs were present in many individuals. Because counts were too low, seventeen rarely observed V segments, including chromosome 9 orphons, were excluded from the earlier analysis of fewer than 650 of the donors. According to a later analysis, TCR association rates differed among HLA loci, with DRB1 alleles showing the most associated TCRs and HLA-C alleles showing the fewest. Specific HLA alleles were associated with roughly 17,000 TCR beta sequences at a false discovery rate of 0.05 in a later analysis.

Library preparation was by the immunoSEQ multiplex PCR assay. A mixture of 60 forward primers for TCR Vbeta segments and 13 reverse primers for TCR Jbeta segments was used in the multiplex PCR. The CDR3 region of rearranged TCR beta genes was amplified from genomic DNA by a multiplex PCR assay. The amplified TCR beta libraries were sequenced on the Illumina HiSeq System as 87-base-pair reads. Per the source publication's procedure: Across the 500 to 700 repertoires, a later analysis counted approximately 75 million unique TCR beta chains, 9 million to 14 million of which were shared by at least two donors. A nearest-neighbor algorithm error-corrected the raw reads and collapsed the reads into unique sequences, merging closely related sequences to remove PCR and sequencing errors. Alignment of CDR3 sequences to IMGT reference sequences was used to assign V, D and J gene segments. For a sequence to be retained, a match of at least six nucleotides was required to both a V gene segment and a J gene segment. A rearrangement counted as productive if the CDR3 had no stop codons and remained in frame with V and J, and every other rearrangement counted as non-productive. Following IMGT convention, CDR3 was defined as the stretch from the second conserved V-encoded cysteine to the conserved J-encoded phenylalanine. The earlier analysis of more than 450 of the donors excluded sequences that lacked an unambiguous match to a single V gene segment. In an earlier analysis of 587 of the donors, a V segment was called functional when productive rearrangements were above 56.7%, and segregating when the standard deviation between donors exceeded 5%. A statistical classification framework was built for diagnosing cytomegalovirus status from the catalog of TCR beta chain sequences. In a later analysis, V and J genes were assigned by comparing TCR nucleotide sequences against IMGT/GENE-DB human TR gene sequences. Using the TCRdist pipeline, a later analysis assigned CDR3 sequences along with most-parsimonious VDJ recombination scenarios. In a later analysis, each TCR beta chain was defined by its CDR3 amino acid sequence together with its V-gene family, and reads lacking a unique V-gene family were excluded. In a later analysis, approximately 590 highly shared, low-generation-probability nucleotide sequences were removed to address suspected cross-contamination and a sequencing artifact. In a later analysis, a clonal expansion index for each public chain was calculated from normalized within-repertoire ranks of inferred template counts. Generation probabilities in a later analysis came from a VDJ recombination model fitted to out-of-frame rearrangements, and those results were checked against IGoR. A later analysis scored TCR-TCR, TCR-HLA and TCR-CMV co-occurrence with hypergeometric tests, applying a repertoire-size bias correction to TCR pairs. A later analysis estimated false discovery rates by permuting HLA or CMV assignments 20 times. In a later analysis, co-occurring TCRs were grouped with DBSCAN, and TCRdist sequence similarity was added when clustering was performed within HLA-allele-positive subsets. For co-occurrence clustering, repertoires with fewer than 30,000 or more than 120,000 public chains were excluded, along with about five repertoires with anomalous nucleotide sharing. TCRdb carries this immuneACCESS record with in-frame sequences only. Its versions omit some clonotypes, under half of them owing to an unresolved V gene in the studies checked, with the rest unexplained. D and trimming were read from the DNA, whereas the V and J calls and clone size are those reported in that table. In this sample the table shows approximately 160,000 clones, about four fifths of which occur a single time. 4.8% of the sample is taken by the ten largest.

The cohort comprised 550 to 700 healthy bone marrow donors. At the time of sampling, all cohort members were nominally healthy, though unrecorded immune exposures were likely present. The donor tested CMV seropositive and was one of the 289 seropositive cohort members. Each donor provided a peripheral blood sample, and peripheral blood mononuclear cells were used for TCR beta sequencing. Genomic DNA was extracted from the blood cell samples with the Qiagen DNeasy Blood Extraction Kit. On this clone itself: The antigen it recognizes is unknown. Base qualities were left out, and no much larger clone turns up one base away.

The material sequenced was PBMCs. The TCR originated in a girl aged 5-17 years in good health and CMV-seropositive.

The CDR3 in this case is CASSYGTTYTEAFF. DNA sequence: TGTGCCAGCAGTTACGGGACAACTTACACTGAAGCTTTCTTT. The chain couples TRBV6-6 to TRBJ1-1; the D gene is possibly TRBD1, with 6 bases matching. Inclusive of the bounding cysteine and phenylalanine, the CDR3 is 14 residues long. CDR3 DNA only is kept here, 42 bases in frame from base 1. Between the V and J ends, shortened by 2 bases and 3 bases respectively, the junction contains 10 bases. The germline V gene (reference sequence) sets CDR1 to MNHNY and CDR2 to SVGAGI.